These 9 T cell receptor beta chains came from one sample sequenced in a study of blood T cell repertoires in COVID-19. Assay used: immunoSEQ multiplex PCR; TCRdb lists only in-frame clones, some missing. The repertoire holds 75,000 to 100,000 clones, with roughly four fifths as singletons. The sample was peripheral blood. The origin of the receptors is a human donor in a cohort sampled during active COVID-19.

The chain joins TRBV11-3 to TRBJ1-1; 11 bases match TRBD1. This CDR3 spans 12 amino acids. Trimming cost V 4 bases and J 8 bases; bases outside gene matches: 0. The germline V gene encodes CDR1 SGHNT and CDR2 YENEEA. CDR3 sequence (DNA): TGTGCCAGCAGCTGGACAGGGGGCGAAGCTTTCTTT. Residues: CASSWTGGEAFF. Full variable domain (missing parts from reference TRBV11-3 and TRBJ1-1): EAGVVQSPRYKIIEKKQPVAFWCNPISGHNTLYWYLQNLGQGPELLIRYENEEAVDDSQLPKDRFSAERLKGVDSTLKIQPAELGDSAVYLCASSWTGGEAFFGQGTRLTVV.

This chain joins TRBV11-1 and TRBJ1-1; D gene uncertain. Germline V gives CDR1 SGHAT, CDR2 FQDESV (reference sequence). Between the trimmed V and J ends, which lost 3 bases and 1 base, there was a span of 9 bases. The CDR3 totals 14 residues. CDR3 loop: CASSFSRKNTEAFF. CDR3 nucleotide sequence: TGTGCCAGCAGCTTCTCCAGAAAGAACACTGAAGCTTTCTTT.

This clone was picked up one time. The genes are TRBV27 and TRBJ2-7, with 8 positions matching TRBD1. The V and J ends lost 9 bases and 0 bases, in that order; junction bases with no gene match: 10. There are 15 residues in the CDR3. CDR1 and CDR2 from the germline V gene are MNHEY and SMNVEV (reference sequence). CDR3 region: CASRPAGQVSYEQYF. The CDR3 DNA sequence: TGTGCCAGTCGACCCGCGGGACAGGTCTCCTACGAGCAGTACTTC.

This clone has a handful of counts. The V and J genes are TRBV6-5 and TRBJ2-7; the D is unclear. V shed 2 bases and J shed 6 bases, with 11 bases lying between them. The CDR3 sequence is 13 residues long. From germline, CDR1 is MNHEY and CDR2 SVGAGI. In nucleotides, the CDR3 is TGTGCCAGCAGTTACCAACCCTCACTCGAGCAGTACTTC. It yields the protein CASSYQPSLEQYF.

V gene TRBV27 combines with J gene TRBJ1-2; 9 nucleotides agree with TRBD1. The CDR3 extends over 16 amino acids. V was clipped by 6 bases and J by 2 bases; unmatched bases: 10. Looked up from germline, CDR1 is MNHEY and CDR2 is SMNVEV (reference sequence). CDR3 DNA: TGTGCCAGCAGCCTCGCCCGGGACAGGGTCAACTATGGCTACACCTTC. Translation: CASSLARDRVNYGYTF.

CDR3 sequence: CASSPGTGGSQPQHF. The CDR3 DNA is TGTGCCAGCAGCCCCGGGACAGGGGGCTCTCAGCCCCAGCATTTT. V and J are TRBV25-1 and TRBJ1-5, with 12 bases that match TRBD1. The CDR3 covers 15 residues. V lost 6 bases, J lost 6 bases, and 6 bases stayed unmatched. Per the germline V gene, CDR1 is MGHDK and CDR2 is SYGVNS. Looking up the rest from reference TRBV25-1 and TRBJ1-5 gives the full variable domain: EADIYQTPRYLVIGTGKKITLECSQTMGHDKMYWYQQDPGMELHLIHYSYGVNSTEKGDLSSESTVSRIRTEHFPLTLESARPSHTSQYLCASSPGTGGSQPQHFGDGTRLSIL.

J is TRBJ2-2 and V is TRBV21-1; no check of the table's D call, TRBD2, against the DNA was made. TRBV21-1 is labeled a pseudogene. This CDR3 has 18 amino acids. As DNA, the CDR3 is TGTGCCAGCAGCAAAGGGACTAGCGGGGTTGAGCACACCGGGGAGCTGTTTTTT. Its protein product is CASSKGTSGVEHTGELFF.

This clone occurred many times. This sequence joins TRBV5-1 and TRBJ2-2; D not certain. The CDR3 sequence is 16 residues long. V dropped 2 bases and J dropped 4 bases, with 15 bases sitting between them. Germline V lookup: CDR1 SGHRS, CDR2 YFSETQ. The chain's CDR3 is CASSFLPMRGTGELFF. CDR3 in DNA: TGCGCCAGCAGCTTCCTGCCCATGAGAGGCACCGGGGAGCTGTTTTTT.

J is TRBJ1-4 and V is TRBV10-3; TRBD1 matches at 7 bases. The CDR3 is 16 amino acids. Unmatched junction bases numbered 5, after V lost 4 bases and J lost 0 bases. Germline loops: CDR1 ENHRY, CDR2 SYGVKD. The CDR3 loop reads CAISGTGRATNEKLFF. CDR3 coding DNA: TGTGCCATCAGTGGGACAGGACGTGCAACTAATGAAAAACTGTTTTTT.